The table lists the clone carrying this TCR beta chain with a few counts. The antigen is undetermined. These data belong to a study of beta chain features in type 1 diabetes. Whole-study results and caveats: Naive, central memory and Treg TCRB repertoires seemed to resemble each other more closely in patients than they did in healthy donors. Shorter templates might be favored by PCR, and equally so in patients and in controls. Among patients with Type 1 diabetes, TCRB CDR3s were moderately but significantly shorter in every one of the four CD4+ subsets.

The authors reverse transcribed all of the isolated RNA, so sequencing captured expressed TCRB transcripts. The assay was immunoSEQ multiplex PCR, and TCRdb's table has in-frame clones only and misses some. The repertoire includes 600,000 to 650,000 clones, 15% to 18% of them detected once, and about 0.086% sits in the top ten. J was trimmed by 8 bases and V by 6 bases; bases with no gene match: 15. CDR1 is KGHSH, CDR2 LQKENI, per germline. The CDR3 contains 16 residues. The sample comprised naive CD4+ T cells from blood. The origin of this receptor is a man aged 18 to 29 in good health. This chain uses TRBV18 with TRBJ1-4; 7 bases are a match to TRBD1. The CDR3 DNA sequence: TGTGCCAGCTCGCCGCGGATCCACAGGGGTGACGAAAAACTGTTTTTT. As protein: CASSPRIHRGDEKLFF.